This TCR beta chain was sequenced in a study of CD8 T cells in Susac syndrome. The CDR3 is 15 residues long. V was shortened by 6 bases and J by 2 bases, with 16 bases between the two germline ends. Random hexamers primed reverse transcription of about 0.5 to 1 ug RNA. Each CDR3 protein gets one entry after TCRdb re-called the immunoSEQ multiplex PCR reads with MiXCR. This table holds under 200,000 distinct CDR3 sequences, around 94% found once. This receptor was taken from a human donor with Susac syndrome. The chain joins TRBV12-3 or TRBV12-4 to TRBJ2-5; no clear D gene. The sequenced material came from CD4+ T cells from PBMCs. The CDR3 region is CASSGRRGQQETQYF. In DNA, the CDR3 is TGTGCCAGCAGCGGGCGCCGTGGCCAACAAGAGACCCAGTACTTC.